This TCR beta chain comes out of a study of blood T cell repertoires in COVID-19. The CDR3 runs to 14 residues. Germline-derived CDR1 and CDR2 are KGHSH and LQKENI. V trimming: 5 bases; J trimming: 2 bases; junction bases outside the gene matches: 2. Clones were sequenced by immunoSEQ multiplex PCR, and TCRdb holds only the in-frame ones, with some missing. The sample has 60,000 to 70,000 clones, around 86% seen once. The sample was peripheral blood. The chain joins TRBV18 to TRBJ1-5; 8 bases align to TRBD1. The receptor comes from a middle-aged man with COVID-19, enrolled during active disease. This CDR3 reads CASSSTGGNQPQHF. The CDR3 DNA follows: TGTGCCAGCTCATCGACAGGGGGCAATCAGCCCCAGCATTTT.